This TCR beta chain was identified in a study of blood T cell repertoires in COVID-19. The table came from immunoSEQ multiplex PCR; TCRdb's copy has only in-frame clones and leaves some out. The sample has 200,000 to 300,000 clones; about 87% are singletons. Germline V gene data show CDR1 as SGHRS and CDR2 as YFSETQ. The CDR3 covers 14 residues. J lost 3 bases, V lost 4 bases, and 7 bases had no gene match. Material for sequencing was PBMCs or T cells enriched from blood (not recorded which). The chain recombines TRBV5-1 with TRBJ2-7; 7 positions match TRBD1. The source of this sequence is a woman in her thirties or forties with acute COVID-19. CDR3 DNA: TGCGCCAGCAGCATAAAGGGACAGTTCTACGAGCAGTACTTC. This gives the protein CASSIKGQFYEQYF.